The 18 T cell receptor beta chains below all came from one sample that was sequenced in a study of blood T cell repertoires in COVID-19. The method was immunoSEQ multiplex PCR; TCRdb's version includes in-frame clones alone and lacks a portion of them. The sample has approximately 300,000 clones, roughly 90% seen once; the top ten hold around 1%. Sequenced input: peripheral blood. The receptors were sampled from a middle-aged woman with COVID-19, enrolled during active disease.

This chain joins TRBV18 and TRBJ2-7; the match to TRBD1 covers 9 bases. This CDR3 is built from 19 residues. V dropped 1 base and J dropped 0; count of bases not matched to a gene: 13. Germline V gives CDR1 KGHSH, CDR2 LQKENI. The CDR3 protein is CASSPLPLSRGQGSYEQYF. CDR3 in DNA: TGTGCCAGCTCACCACTTCCTCTCTCGAGGGGACAGGGCTCCTACGAGCAGTACTTC.

The CDR3: CASRATGGSHQPQHF. CDR3 in DNA: TGTGCCAGCAGAGCAACAGGGGGTTCACATCAGCCCCAGCATTTT. The chain carries TRBV28 and TRBJ1-5; TRBD1 aligns across 8 bases. V shed 6 bases and J 5 bases; nucleotides not matched to a gene: 9. The V gene's germline CDR1 is MDHEN and CDR2 SYDVKM. The CDR3 spans 15 residues.

This clone was picked up one time. The chain recombines TRBV28 with TRBJ1-2, with 10 bases fitting TRBD1. CDR3 length: 15 residues. The ends lost 6 bases at V and 4 bases at J; junction bases unmatched: 8. CDR1 and CDR2 (germline): MDHEN, SYDVKM. In DNA form, the CDR3 reads TGTGCCAGCAGGAGACAGGGGGCCGGAGGCTATGGCTACACCTTC. It translates to CASRRQGAGGYGYTF.

V usage is TRBV9 and J usage is TRBJ2-3; 8 bases are a match to TRBD2. V lost 5 bases, J lost 1 base, and 12 bases stayed unmatched. The CDR3 spans 17 residues. Germline lookup yields CDR1 SGDLS and CDR2 YYNGEE. The CDR3 loop reads CASSPQSRGVRTDTQYF. CDR3 bases: TGTGCCAGCAGTCCTCAATCGCGGGGGGTCCGCACAGATACGCAGTATTTT.

This sequence joins TRBV7-9 and TRBJ1-2; tentatively, D is TRBD1 (5 bases). Trimming removed 5 bases at V and 3 bases at J, with 13 bases between. From germline, CDR1 is SEHNR and CDR2 FQNEAQ (reference sequence). The CDR3 runs to 14 residues. This CDR3 is CASSPDSTHYGYTF. Written as DNA, the CDR3 is TGTGCCAGCAGCCCCGACAGCACTCACTATGGCTACACCTTC.

This chain connects TRBV5-4 to TRBJ2-1; TRBD2 might be the D (5 bases). Trimming shortened V by 4 bases and J by 5 bases, and 7 bases separated the two germline ends. CDR1 and CDR2 (germline): SGHNT, YYREEE (reference sequence). CDR3 size: 12 residues. CDR3 sequence reads: CASSRENNEQFF. The DNA of the CDR3 is TGTGCCAGCAGCCGGGAAAACAATGAGCAGTTCTTC.

The chain uses TRBV7-9 and TRBJ1-6; D call uncertain. The CDR3 extends over 16 amino acids. The germline V and J ends were trimmed by 5 bases and 0 bases, with 11 bases remaining between them. The V gene's germline CDR1 is SEHNR and CDR2 FQNEAQ (reference sequence). The CDR3 loop is CASSPGLSSYNSPLHF. The CDR3 DNA follows: TGTGCCAGCAGCCCAGGACTTAGCTCCTATAATTCACCCCTCCACTTT.

Written as DNA, the CDR3 is TGCAGCGTCATTGGACAACCGGGAGGCTATGGCTACACCTTC. Its translation: CSVIGQPGGYGYTF. The V call is TRBV29-1, the J call TRBJ1-2, with D perhaps matching TRBD1 (5 bases). The length of the CDR3 is 14 residues. V was trimmed by 6 bases and J by 4 bases, leaving 18 bases between them. CDR1 and CDR2 from the germline V gene are SQVTM and ANQGSEA.

The chain uses TRBV7-2 and TRBJ1-5, with no clear D. Trimming pared 0 bases from V and 8 bases from J, leaving 11 bases between. The CDR3 consists of 14 residues. Germline lookup yields CDR1 SGHTA and CDR2 FQGNSA. The CDR3 coding sequence is TGTGCCAGCAGCTTAGCGGGGTGGGAGGAGCCCCAGCATTTT. It specifies CASSLAGWEEPQHF. Full variable domain (outside the CDR3, taken from reference TRBV7-2 and TRBJ1-5): GAGVSQSPSNKVTEKGKDVELRCDPISGHTALYWYRQSLGQGLEFLIYFQGNSAPDKSGLPSDRFSAERTGGSVSTLTIQRTQQEDSAVYLCASSLAGWEEPQHFGDGTRLSIL.

Of note for this clone: Other DNA sequences of this sample code for an identical CDR3. The chain links TRBV6-2 or TRBV6-3 to TRBJ1-5, with TRBD1 as a possible D gene (6 bases). Deletions cut 4 bases from V and 5 bases from J, with 6 bases between. This CDR3 is built from 12 residues. Germline V CDR1 and CDR2: MNHEY, SVGEGT. In nucleotides, the CDR3 is TGTGCCAGCAGTTCAGGGGATCAGCCCCAGCATTTT. Translating gives CASSSGDQPQHF.

The rearrangement links TRBV30 to TRBJ1-2, with D perhaps matching TRBD1 (6 bases). Germline V lookup: CDR1 GTSNPN, CDR2 SVGIG (reference sequence). CDR3 length equals 12 residues. V lost 2 bases to trimming and J lost 8 bases, with 12 bases between them. Here the CDR3 reads CAWSRTARGYTF. The CDR3 region has the DNA TGTGCCTGGAGTAGGACAGCGCGGGGCTACACCTTC.

This sequence joins TRBV19 and TRBJ1-6, with unresolved D. The CDR3 has 13 residues. CDR1 and CDR2 from the germline V gene are LNHDA and SQIVND (reference sequence). Trimming stripped 6 bases from V and 6 bases from J, with 9 bases between. The CDR3 sequence: CASRDGGNSPLHF. CDR3 coding DNA: TGTGCCAGTAGGGACGGAGGTAATTCACCCCTCCACTTT.

The rearrangement joins TRBV3-1 (or the pseudogene TRBV3-2) to TRBJ2-6, with D perhaps matching TRBD1 (5 bases). Trimming cost V 11 bases and J 0 bases, with 8 bases left between them. CDR1 and CDR2 from the germline V gene are LGHDT and YNNKEL (reference sequence). The CDR3 has 13 residues. The CDR3 DNA reads TGTGCCTGTAGGGGCTCTGGGGCCAACGTCCTGACTTTC. Translated: CACRGSGANVLTF.

The J gene is TRBJ2-2, the V gene TRBV7-3; TRBD1 matches 8 bases. The CDR3 has 15 amino acids. Losses at the gene ends were 3 bases for V and 4 bases for J; bases not matched to a gene: 4. Per germline, CDR1 SGHTA and CDR2 FQGTGA. CDR3 loop: CASSFRGLGTGELFF. Here the CDR3 DNA reads TGTGCCAGCAGCTTCAGGGGGCTGGGCACCGGGGAGCTGTTTTTT. The variable domain in full, completed from reference TRBV7-3 and TRBJ2-2, reads GAGVSQTPSNKVTEKGKYVELRCDPISGHTALYWYRQSLGQGPEFLIYFQGTGAADDSGLPNDRFFAVRPEGSVSTLKIQRTERGDSAVYLCASSFRGLGTGELFFGEGSRLTVL.

This chain joins TRBV6-2 or TRBV6-3 and TRBJ1-1; D is uncertain. The CDR3 is made up of 12 amino acids. The germline CDR1 and CDR2 sequences are MNHEY and SVGEGT. V was shortened by 2 bases and J by 4 bases, with 5 bases between the two germline ends. The CDR3 reads CASSYGSTEAFF. Written as DNA, the CDR3 is TGTGCCAGCAGTTACGGGAGCACTGAAGCTTTCTTT.

V usage is TRBV28 and J usage is TRBJ1-5, with D possibly matching TRBD1 (6 bases). CDR1 is MDHEN, CDR2 SYDVKM, per germline. CDR3 length: 15 residues. V gave up 3 bases and J gave up 2 bases, with 11 bases separating them. This CDR3 is CASSFLQGGNQPQHF. The CDR3 DNA reads TGTGCCAGCAGTTTCTTACAGGGAGGCAATCAGCCCCAGCATTTT.

The chain recombines TRBV28 with TRBJ2-7; TRBD1 agrees at 10 bases. Germline loops: CDR1 MDHEN, CDR2 SYDVKM. V lost 7 bases, J lost 4 bases, and 7 bases stayed unmatched. This CDR3 is built from 14 residues. CDR3 sequence reads: CASTLTGGVYEQYF. The CDR3 nucleotides read TGTGCCAGCACCCTGACAGGGGGCGTATACGAGCAGTACTTC.

The gene calls are TRBV7-9 and TRBJ2-2, with 7 bases fitting TRBD1. The CDR3 contains 13 residues. Germline assignment: CDR1 SEHNR and CDR2 FQNEAQ (reference sequence). Trimming at V came to 3 bases and at J to 7 bases, leaving 2 bases not matched to a gene. The CDR3 loop reads CASSLGTVGELFF. DNA of the CDR3: TGTGCCAGCAGCTTGGGGACAGTCGGGGAGCTGTTTTTT.